The 18 T cell receptor beta chains in this list originate from one sample, sequenced in a study of blood T cells in healthy people across ages. A J-beta primer mix and a sample-barcoded 5' primer were used in a second PCR of about 7 to 11 cycles. Using its own MiXCR run on the 5' RACE reads, TCRdb lists one record per CDR3 protein. Among a few hundred thousand distinct CDR3 sequences listed, approximately 51% were seen once. The material sequenced was blood. The receptors here all came from a man aged 55 to 70 in good health.

There are many counts of this clonotype. The J gene is TRBJ2-1, the V gene TRBV29-1; 7 positions agree with TRBD2. This CDR3 spans 14 amino acids. The germline CDR1 and CDR2 sequences are SQVTM and ANQGSEA. The junction had 3 bases not matched to a gene; V was cut back by 3 bases and J by 1 base. CDR3 in amino acids: CSVEREMSYNEQFF. Here the CDR3 DNA reads TGCAGCGTTGAGCGGGAGATGTCCTACAATGAGCAGTTCTTC.

This clonotype was counted many times. J is TRBJ2-3 and V is TRBV20-1; D gene ambiguous. Deletions cut 5 bases from V and 1 base from J, with 4 bases between. Germline lookup yields CDR1 DFQATT and CDR2 SNEGSKA (reference sequence). The CDR3 covers 11 residues. The CDR3 DNA sequence: TGCAGTGCTCGCCGCACAGATACGCAGTATTTT. It codes for CSARRTDTQYF.

The rearrangement links TRBV25-1 to TRBJ2-2; 12 bases fit TRBD2. The V segment lost 2 bases and the J segment 0 bases; nucleotides outside the gene matches: 4. The CDR3 extends over 18 amino acids. The germline V gene encodes CDR1 MGHDK and CDR2 SYGVNS. Here the CDR3 reads CASSEPLAGGSNTGELFF. In DNA form, the CDR3 reads TGTGCCAGCAGTGAACCACTAGCGGGAGGCTCGAACACCGGGGAGCTGTTTTTT.

The count of this clonotype is one. Sequence at one end of the junction differs from germline and may be a read error. This sequence joins TRBV6-2 or TRBV6-3 and TRBJ2-1, with D unresolved. From germline, CDR1 is MNHEY and CDR2 SVGEGT. This CDR3 region has 16 residues. CDR3 in DNA: TGTGCCGGCAGCCCCAATAGCCCCAGTTTCTACAATGAGCAGTTCTTC. This gives the protein CAGSPNSPSFYNEQFF.

This clonotype was seen only once. The chain carries TRBV7-2 and TRBJ2-7; no firm D call. The CDR3 runs to 15 residues. V lost 1 base and J 0 bases, leaving 10 bases between the germline ends. Germline CDR1 and CDR2: SGHTA and FQGNSA. Written as DNA, the CDR3 is TGTGCCAGCAGCTTAGGGGCTTCTAGCTCCTACGAGCAGTACTTC. It translates to CASSLGASSSYEQYF. Filled out from reference TRBV7-2 and TRBJ2-7, the complete variable domain reads GAGVSQSPSNKVTEKGKDVELRCDPISGHTALYWYRQSLGQGLEFLIYFQGNSAPDKSGLPSDRFSAERTGGSVSTLTIQRTQQEDSAVYLCASSLGASSSYEQYFGPGTRLTVT.

This chain links TRBV6-6 with TRBJ2-4, with D possibly being TRBD1 or TRBD2 (5 bases each). V was trimmed by 10 bases and J by 7 bases, leaving 20 bases between them. CDR1 is MNHNY and CDR2 is SVGAGI in the germline V gene (reference sequence). There are 14 residues in the CDR3. The CDR3: CATNLPGQANIQYF. The CDR3 DNA reads TGTGCCACTAACTTACCGGGGCAAGCCAACATTCAGTACTTC.

This clonotype has a handful of counts. The chain is built from TRBV7-8 and TRBJ2-5; D gene uncertain. The CDR3 covers 14 residues. Per germline, CDR1 SGHVS and CDR2 FQNEAQ. V lost 1 base and J lost 4, with 10 bases in between. The CDR3 sequence: CASSLVRSGETQYF. CDR3 nucleotides: TGTGCCAGCAGCTTAGTCAGGTCGGGAGAGACCCAGTACTTC.

The chain has TRBV27 and TRBJ1-6, with a tentative D call TRBD1 (5 bases). Deletions cut 8 bases from V and 0 bases from J, with 11 bases between. Germline V lookup: CDR1 MNHEY, CDR2 SMNVEV (reference sequence). The CDR3 loop spans 15 amino acids. The CDR3, as DNA: TGTGCCAGCGGGGCGTCAAGCTCCTATAATTCACCCCTCCACTTT. As protein: CASGASSSYNSPLHF.

There are a few counts of this clonotype. This could be a read error, since a much larger clone is one nucleotide away. The CDR3 sequence: CASRSSGESGNEQYF. In nucleotides, the CDR3 is TGTGCCAGCAGGTCGAGCGGGGAGTCTGGCAATGAGCAGTACTTC. The J gene is TRBJ2-1, the V gene TRBV6-5, with 7 bases fitting TRBD2. The J call may not be correct, given that the DNA end is closer to TRBJ2-7. CDR1 MNHEY and CDR2 SVGAGI come from the germline V gene. This CDR3 has 15 residues.

The chain joins TRBV5-6 to TRBJ2-6, with D tentatively TRBD2 (6 bases). The CDR3 runs 15 residues. Germline V gives CDR1 SGHDT, CDR2 YYEEEE. V was clipped by 2 bases and J by 2 bases, with 8 bases between them. The CDR3 sequence: CASSFWGAGANVLTF. In DNA, the CDR3 is TGTGCCAGCAGCTTTTGGGGGGCTGGGGCCAACGTCCTGACTTTC.

J is TRBJ2-3 and V is TRBV12-3 or TRBV12-4, with 11 bases fitting TRBD1. CDR3 size: 15 residues. V lost 6 bases, J lost 4 bases, and 6 bases stayed unmatched. The CDR3 spells CASRSRTGGPDTQYF. For the CDR3, the DNA is TGTGCCAGCAGATCTCGGACAGGGGGCCCAGATACGCAGTATTTT.

This clonotype has at least ten counts. This may stem from a read error, because a much larger clone lies one nucleotide away. CDR3 region: CASTDFNEQYF. DNA of the CDR3: TGTGCCAGCACGGACTTCAATGAGCAGTACTTC. The V call is TRBV5-6, the J call TRBJ2-5; weak D call: TRBD2 (5 bases). CDR1 is SGHDT, CDR2 YYEEEE, per germline. The V gene lost 6 bases and the J gene lost 11 bases, with 14 bases spanning the gap. The CDR3 has 11 amino acids.

This clonotype was picked up one time. Since a much larger clone is just one base distant, this may be a read error. The genes are TRBV7-3 and TRBJ2-5; TRBD1 agrees at 8 bases. Germline CDR1 and CDR2: SGHTA and FQGTGA. V was clipped by 0 bases and J by 3 bases; unmatched bases: 9. There are 17 residues in the CDR3. The CDR3 loop is CASSLTSQGAQKETQYF. The CDR3 bases are TGTGCCAGCAGCTTAACGAGTCAGGGGGCGCAAAAAGAGACCCAGTACTTC.

This clonotype was counted between two and nine times. The rearrangement joins TRBV5-1 to TRBJ2-1; D is unresolved. V lost 4 bases, J lost 7 bases, and 6 bases lay in between. Per the germline V gene, CDR1 is SGHRS and CDR2 is YFSETQ. The CDR3 loop spans 11 amino acids. CDR3 nucleotides: TGCGCCAGCAGCGTACAGAATGAGCAGTTCTTC. Protein product: CASSVQNEQFF.

This clonotype has a count of ten or more. The gene calls are TRBV25-1 and TRBJ1-2; the D gene is possibly TRBD1 (5 bases). Germline loops: CDR1 MGHDK, CDR2 SYGVNS. With 2 bases removed from V and 7 bases from J, the gap between germline ends came to 14 bases. The CDR3 totals 14 residues. The CDR3 sequence: CASSEPRTGLGYTF. In nucleotides, the CDR3 is TGTGCCAGCAGTGAACCCCGGACGGGGCTTGGCTACACCTTC.

This clonotype was recorded a few times. The V gene is TRBV4-2, the J gene TRBJ2-3, with 8 bases lining up with TRBD2. With 4 bases clipped from V and 3 bases from J, the junction kept 9 bases outside the gene matches. The CDR3 consists of 16 residues. CDR1 and CDR2 (germline): LGHNA, YNFKEQ. The CDR3 sequence is CASSPGGEGLTDTQYF. CDR3 coding DNA: TGTGCCAGCAGCCCGGGGGGGGAGGGCCTTACAGATACGCAGTATTTT.

This clonotype was seen only once. The chain couples TRBV28 to TRBJ2-5; 8 bases align to TRBD2. Unmatched junction bases numbered 10, after V lost 3 bases and J lost 1 base. The CDR3 sequence is 17 residues long. Germline CDR1 is MDHEN and CDR2 is SYDVKM. CDR3 DNA sequence: TGTGCCAGCAGTTTGATAACTAGCGGAATGCCCCAAGAGACCCAGTACTTC. Translated, it gives CASSLITSGMPQETQYF. The full variable domain, in which reference TRBV28 and TRBJ2-5 provide the parts outside the CDR3, is DVKVTQSSRYLVKRTGEKVFLECVQDMDHENMFWYRQDPGLGLRLIYFSYDVKMKEKGDIPEGYSVSREKKERFSLILESASTNQTSMYLCASSLITSGMPQETQYFGPGTRLLVL.

The chain uses TRBV20-1 and TRBJ2-5; 8 positions agree with TRBD1. The length of the CDR3 is 16 residues. From germline, CDR1 is DFQATT and CDR2 SNEGSKA (reference sequence). Trimming at V came to 3 bases and at J to 11 bases, leaving 20 bases not matched to a gene. CDR3 DNA: TGCAGTGCTAGGGAAACAGGGGGAGGCCTTTACAATGAGCAGTACTTC. Translating gives CSARETGGGLYNEQYF.